A selection of T cell receptor beta chains follows, all from one sample in a study of T cells in Graves' hyperthyroidism and ophthalmopathy. TCRdb used MiXCR to reprocess the multiplex PCR reads, holding one entry per CDR3 protein. The repertoire holds under 600,000 distinct CDR3 sequences, with around 16% as singletons. The source material was blood. These receptors were obtained from a woman aged 40 to 50 with Graves' ophthalmopathy. The CDR3 runs from the conserved cysteine through the conserved F or W. D genes are given only for firm matches. Some rows have no size entry. The others give once, few or many, or a class for an expanded clone.

j_call: TRBJ2-5; clone_size: many; v_call: TRBV20-1; d_call: .; cdr3_nt: TGCAGTGCCCCACCTGGCACGGCTGGGGGAGAGACCCAGTACTTC; cdr3_aa: CSAPPGTAGGETQYF
j_call: TRBJ1-1; clone_size: .; v_call: TRBV6-4; d_call: .; cdr3_nt: TGTGCCAGCAGTGACTCACCAGGTCCCACGAACACTGAAGCTTTCTTT; cdr3_aa: CASSDSPGPTNTEAFF
j_call: TRBJ2-2; clone_size: many; v_call: TRBV11-2; d_call: TRBD1; cdr3_nt: TGTGCCAGCAGCTCGGGACAGATGAACACCGGGGAGCTGTTTTTT; cdr3_aa: CASSSGQMNTGELFF
j_call: TRBJ2-3; clone_size: many; v_call: TRBV6-1; d_call: .; cdr3_nt: TGTGCCAGCAGCCCGGTGAGCACAGATACGCAGTATTTT; cdr3_aa: CASSPVSTDTQYF
j_call: TRBJ2-3; clone_size: .; v_call: TRBV3-1; d_call: TRBD2; cdr3_nt: TGTGCCAGCAGCCCGTCTAGCGGGGTTAGCACAGATACGCAGTATTTT; cdr3_aa: CASSPSSGVSTDTQYF
j_call: TRBJ1-2; clone_size: .; v_call: TRBV24-1; d_call: .; cdr3_nt: TGTGCCACCAGTGGGGGGTCCCCCATTTTCGGCTACACCTTC; cdr3_aa: CATSGGSPIFGYTF
j_call: TRBJ1-1; clone_size: few; v_call: TRBV5-5; d_call: .; cdr3_nt: TGTGCCAGCAGCTTTCTAGGGGAGGGGACTGAAGCTTTCTTT; cdr3_aa: CASSFLGEGTEAFF
j_call: TRBJ2-3; clone_size: many; v_call: TRBV2; d_call: .; cdr3_nt: TGTGCCAGCAGTGTCCCACCCCCAGCGGGACACGGGGATACGCAGTATTTT; cdr3_aa: CASSVPPPAGHGDTQYF
j_call: TRBJ1-1; clone_size: many; v_call: TRBV2; d_call: TRBD1; cdr3_nt: TGTGCCAGCAGTATACAGGGGATGAACACTGAAGCTTTCTTT; cdr3_aa: CASSIQGMNTEAFF
j_call: TRBJ1-6; clone_size: .; v_call: TRBV19; d_call: TRBD1; cdr3_nt: TGTGCCAGTAGTCATCAGGGGGCGAATTCACCCCTCCACTTT; cdr3_aa: CASSHQGANSPLHF
j_call: TRBJ1-2; clone_size: many; v_call: TRBV9; d_call: .; cdr3_nt: TGTGCCAGCAGCGGGCAACCAAACTATGGCTACACCTTC; cdr3_aa: CASSGQPNYGYTF
j_call: TRBJ2-1; clone_size: many; v_call: TRBV24-1; d_call: TRBD2; cdr3_nt: TGTGCCACCAGTGACCCACGGAGCGGGAGGAGTGGCAGGTTCTTC; cdr3_aa: CATSDPRSGRSGRFF
j_call: TRBJ1-5; clone_size: .; v_call: TRBV19; d_call: .; cdr3_nt: TGTGCCAGTAGTATCAGTGCAGGAGGCAATCAGCCCCAGCATTTT; cdr3_aa: CASSISAGGNQPQHF
j_call: TRBJ2-5; clone_size: .; v_call: TRBV5-1; d_call: TRBD2; cdr3_nt: TGCGCCAGCAGCTCGGGAGGCAGTACAGTACAAGAGACCCAGTACTTC; cdr3_aa: CASSSGGSTVQETQYF
j_call: TRBJ1-3; clone_size: .; v_call: TRBV7-8; d_call: .; cdr3_nt: TGTGCCAGCAGCTTAGTAGGGCCTGGAAACACCATATATTTT; cdr3_aa: CASSLVGPGNTIYF
j_call: TRBJ1-6; clone_size: .; v_call: TRBV27; d_call: .; cdr3_nt: TGTGCCAGCAGGGGCAATTCACCCCTCCACTTT; cdr3_aa: CASRGNSPLHF
j_call: TRBJ1-5; clone_size: many; v_call: TRBV20-1; d_call: TRBD1; cdr3_nt: TGCAGTGCTAGAGAGAGGACAGGGGTTGAGGGCAATCAGCCCCAGCATTTT; cdr3_aa: CSARERTGVEGNQPQHF
j_call: TRBJ2-7; clone_size: many; v_call: TRBV5-1; d_call: TRBD1; cdr3_nt: TGCGCCAGCAGCTCCGCCGGGACAGCCTACGAGCAGTACTTC; cdr3_aa: CASSSAGTAYEQYF
j_call: TRBJ1-2; clone_size: .; v_call: TRBV6-1; d_call: .; cdr3_nt: TGTGCCAGCAGTGAACTAACCCAGGGATACTATGGCTACACCTTC; cdr3_aa: CASSELTQGYYGYTF
j_call: TRBJ1-2; clone_size: few; v_call: TRBV28; d_call: .; cdr3_nt: TGTGCCAGCAGTTACAGCATATATGGCTACACCTTC; cdr3_aa: CASSYSIYGYTF
j_call: TRBJ2-1; clone_size: few; v_call: TRBV11-2; d_call: .; cdr3_nt: TGTGCCAGCAGCTTAGTTAGCGGTTTTGGAAATGAGCAGTTCTTC; cdr3_aa: CASSLVSGFGNEQFF
j_call: TRBJ2-5; clone_size: many; v_call: TRBV6-1; d_call: .; cdr3_nt: TGTGCCAGCAGTACTTCCCGGCTGGCGGACCAAGAGACCCAGTACTTC; cdr3_aa: CASSTSRLADQETQYF
j_call: TRBJ2-7; clone_size: many; v_call: TRBV7-4; d_call: .; cdr3_nt: TGTGCCAGCAGCCCCCCTAGAACGGACAGATACGAGCAGTACTTC; cdr3_aa: CASSPPRTDRYEQYF
j_call: TRBJ2-3; clone_size: few; v_call: TRBV7-3; d_call: TRBD2; cdr3_nt: TGTGCCAGCAGCCCGGGCCTAGCGGGAGCATTAGATACGCAGTATTTT; cdr3_aa: CASSPGLAGALDTQYF
j_call: TRBJ2-3; clone_size: .; v_call: TRBV19; d_call: TRBD1; cdr3_nt: TGTGCCAGTAACCGGGACAGTCGTACGCAGTATTTT; cdr3_aa: CASNRDSRTQYF
j_call: TRBJ1-1; clone_size: .; v_call: TRBV4-1; d_call: TRBD1; cdr3_nt: TGCGCCAGCAGCCAAGGGGTGGACAGGGTGAACACTGAAGCTTTCTTT; cdr3_aa: CASSQGVDRVNTEAFF
j_call: TRBJ1-5; clone_size: many; v_call: TRBV2; d_call: .; cdr3_nt: TGTGCCAGCAGCGAACGGGGGATGGGCAATCAGCCCCAGCATTTT; cdr3_aa: CASSERGMGNQPQHF
j_call: TRBJ2-1; clone_size: many; v_call: TRBV11-2; d_call: TRBD2; cdr3_nt: TGTGCCAGCAGCCTTAGCGGGGGGGCTCATGAGCAGTTCTTC; cdr3_aa: CASSLSGGAHEQFF
j_call: TRBJ2-1; clone_size: many; v_call: TRBV2; d_call: .; cdr3_nt: TGTGCCAGCAGGCGCGGACTCACCTACAATGAGCAGTTCTTC; cdr3_aa: CASRRGLTYNEQFF
j_call: TRBJ2-3; clone_size: .; v_call: TRBV24-1; d_call: TRBD1; cdr3_nt: TGTGACACCAGGACAGGGGGCACAGATACGCAGTATTTT; cdr3_aa: CDTRTGGTDTQYF
j_call: TRBJ2-1; clone_size: .; v_call: TRBV5-6; d_call: TRBD1; cdr3_nt: TGTGCCAGCAGCTTTATACAGGGGGCATCTCAATTTGAGCAGTTCTTC; cdr3_aa: CASSFIQGASQFEQFF
j_call: TRBJ2-7; clone_size: many; v_call: TRBV12-3/TRBV12-4; d_call: .; cdr3_nt: TGTGCCAGCAGTTCCACTGTGGGAATTTACGAGCAGTACTTC; cdr3_aa: CASSSTVGIYEQYF
j_call: TRBJ1-1; clone_size: few; v_call: TRBV29-1; d_call: TRBD1; cdr3_nt: TGCAGCGCACAGGGGAGGAACACTGAAGCTTTCTTT; cdr3_aa: CSAQGRNTEAFF
j_call: TRBJ2-7; clone_size: few; v_call: TRBV19; d_call: .; cdr3_nt: TGTGCCAGTAGTCAGCTAGCCCGCTCCTACGAGCAGTACTTC; cdr3_aa: CASSQLARSYEQYF
j_call: TRBJ2-1; clone_size: many; v_call: TRBV2; d_call: .; cdr3_nt: TGTGCCAGCGAGACAGGTCATTACAATGAGCAGTTCTTC; cdr3_aa: CASETGHYNEQFF
j_call: TRBJ2-3; clone_size: many; v_call: TRBV12-3/TRBV12-4; d_call: .; cdr3_nt: TGTGCCAGCAACGTCATCGGCCGCACAGATACGCAGTATTTT; cdr3_aa: CASNVIGRTDTQYF
j_call: TRBJ2-5; clone_size: .; v_call: TRBV5-4; d_call: TRBD2; cdr3_nt: TGTGCCAGCAGCTTGGGGGGAGATAGCGGGAGAGGCGAGACCCAGTACTTC; cdr3_aa: CASSLGGDSGRGETQYF
j_call: TRBJ2-1; clone_size: many; v_call: TRBV2; d_call: .; cdr3_nt: TGTGCCAGCCTTCGGGACTTCTCCTACAATGAGCAGTTCTTC; cdr3_aa: CASLRDFSYNEQFF
j_call: TRBJ1-2; clone_size: .; v_call: TRBV11-2; d_call: TRBD1; cdr3_nt: TGTGCCAGCAGCATAAATGGACAGGGCCTCTATGGCTACACCTTC; cdr3_aa: CASSINGQGLYGYTF
j_call: TRBJ2-1; clone_size: many; v_call: TRBV12-3/TRBV12-4; d_call: TRBD2; cdr3_nt: TGTGCCAGCAGTCCCCCCTCAGCGGGGGGGAGGAATGAGCAGTTCTTC; cdr3_aa: CASSPPSAGGRNEQFF
j_call: TRBJ2-1; clone_size: many; v_call: TRBV28; d_call: .; cdr3_nt: TGTGCCAGCAGTTCCTTTGCGGCTAGCGCCTACAATGAGCAGTTCTTC; cdr3_aa: CASSSFAASAYNEQFF
j_call: TRBJ2-5; clone_size: .; v_call: TRBV29-1; d_call: .; cdr3_nt: TGCAGCGTTTCGGGGGAGGTGTTGGAGACCCAGTACTTC; cdr3_aa: CSVSGEVLETQYF
j_call: TRBJ1-6; clone_size: many; v_call: TRBV2; d_call: .; cdr3_nt: TGTGCCAGCAGTGACTCGGGAACCTATAATTCACCCCTCCACTTT; cdr3_aa: CASSDSGTYNSPLHF
j_call: TRBJ1-2; clone_size: .; v_call: TRBV5-1; d_call: .; cdr3_nt: TGCGCCAGCAGCTTAAGTACCGGGACTCTCGAGGGCTACACCTTC; cdr3_aa: CASSLSTGTLEGYTF
j_call: TRBJ2-3; clone_size: once; v_call: TRBV7-9; d_call: TRBD2; cdr3_nt: TGTGCCAGCAGCTTACTGGTAGCGGGGGTTATAGATACGCAGTATTTT; cdr3_aa: CASSLLVAGVIDTQYF
j_call: TRBJ1-2; clone_size: many; v_call: TRBV6-2/TRBV6-3; d_call: .; cdr3_nt: TGTGCCAGCAGTTACTCGACCCAGGGGAGTTATGGCTACACCTTC; cdr3_aa: CASSYSTQGSYGYTF
j_call: TRBJ2-3; clone_size: many; v_call: TRBV2; d_call: .; cdr3_nt: TGTGCCAGCTTTAAGACCCCAGATACGCAGTATTTT; cdr3_aa: CASFKTPDTQYF
j_call: TRBJ2-2; clone_size: few; v_call: TRBV28; d_call: .; cdr3_nt: TGTGCCAGCAGTCCATCTCTAGGGATTGGGAACACCGGGGAGCTGTTTTTT; cdr3_aa: CASSPSLGIGNTGELFF
j_call: TRBJ2-2; clone_size: many; v_call: TRBV2; d_call: TRBD2; cdr3_nt: TGTGCCAGCAGTGCCCAGGGACTAGCGGGGACCGGGGAGCTGTTTTTT; cdr3_aa: CASSAQGLAGTGELFF
j_call: TRBJ2-1; clone_size: many; v_call: TRBV30; d_call: .; cdr3_nt: TGTGCCTGGAGTGTACTAACGGGTAGCTACAATGAGCAGTTCTTC; cdr3_aa: CAWSVLTGSYNEQFF
j_call: TRBJ2-7; clone_size: many; v_call: TRBV3-1; d_call: .; cdr3_nt: TGTGCCAGCAAGGAATTCGGGAAGTACGAGCAGTACTTC; cdr3_aa: CASKEFGKYEQYF
j_call: TRBJ2-1; clone_size: many; v_call: TRBV2; d_call: .; cdr3_nt: TGTGCCAGCAGTGAGCGACAGACGCTTCGGGATGAGCAGTTCTTC; cdr3_aa: CASSERQTLRDEQFF
j_call: TRBJ1-2; clone_size: .; v_call: TRBV28; d_call: .; cdr3_nt: TGTGCCAGCACCCCAGGAGAGGGCGGCAGCTATGGCTACACCTTC; cdr3_aa: CASTPGEGGSYGYTF
j_call: TRBJ1-1; clone_size: .; v_call: TRBV6-1; d_call: .; cdr3_nt: TGTGCCAATGGAGCGGGAGGCGGAGGTGACACTGAAGCTTTCTTT; cdr3_aa: CANGAGGGGDTEAFF
j_call: TRBJ2-5; clone_size: many; v_call: TRBV2; d_call: TRBD2; cdr3_nt: TGTGCCAGCAGAGGACTAGCGGGAGTAGAGACCCAGTACTTC; cdr3_aa: CASRGLAGVETQYF
j_call: TRBJ2-3; clone_size: once; v_call: TRBV20-1; d_call: TRBD2; cdr3_nt: TGCAGTGCTAGGGCGACTAGCGGGGACAGTTATGGACTCACAGATACGCAGTATTTT; cdr3_aa: CSARATSGDSYGLTDTQYF
j_call: TRBJ2-3; clone_size: many; v_call: TRBV4-1; d_call: TRBD1; cdr3_nt: TGCGCCAGCAGCCAAGGGACAGGGGGCACAGATACGCAGTATTTT; cdr3_aa: CASSQGTGGTDTQYF
j_call: TRBJ2-3; clone_size: many; v_call: TRBV9; d_call: .; cdr3_nt: TGTGCCAGCAGCGTAGAGCCAGCTAGCACAGATACGCAGTATTTT; cdr3_aa: CASSVEPASTDTQYF
j_call: TRBJ1-1; clone_size: .; v_call: TRBV4-2; d_call: TRBD1; cdr3_nt: TGTGCCAGCAGCCGGCCGGACAGGGTGACTGAAGCTTTCTTT; cdr3_aa: CASSRPDRVTEAFF
j_call: TRBJ2-7; clone_size: many; v_call: TRBV11-2; d_call: .; cdr3_nt: TGTGCCAGCAGCTTAGAAGGGCTGGCAATGTACGAGCAGTACTTC; cdr3_aa: CASSLEGLAMYEQYF